Listed here are 11 T cell receptor beta chains from one sample, sequenced in a study of cytomegalovirus exposure and HLA in healthy donors. Produced via immunoSEQ multiplex PCR; TCRdb's table is partial and in-frame only. The profile shows about 140,000 clones, 85% to 90% of them singletons. Sequenced: PBMCs. The receptor set was obtained from a man aged 18-30 years in good health and CMV-seronegative.

This rearrangement joins TRBV5-5 to TRBJ1-2; D unclear. Deletions cut 0 bases from V and 8 bases from J, with 14 bases between. The CDR3 runs 14 residues. Germline CDR1 is SGHKS and CDR2 is YYEKEE (reference sequence). The CDR3 DNA sequence: TGTGCCAGCAGCTTGGACGCTATGAGTAGAGGCTACACCTTC. Protein sequence: CASSLDAMSRGYTF.

The V call is TRBV7-2, the J call TRBJ2-3; D possibly corresponds to TRBD2 (9 bases). Germline CDR1 and CDR2: SGHTA and FQGNSA. V lost 1 base and J 4 bases, leaving 24 bases between the germline ends. This CDR3 has 19 residues. The CDR3 DNA follows: TGTGCCAGCAGCTTAGTATCGACTAGCGGAGAGACAGGGGCAGATACGCAGTATTTT. It encodes CASSLVSTSGETGADTQYF.

The rearrangement links TRBV29-1 to TRBJ1-2; D is perhaps TRBD1 (5 bases). The CDR3 runs to 12 residues. Germline V gene data show CDR1 as SQVTM and CDR2 as ANQGSEA. Between the trimmed V and J ends, which lost 5 bases and 6 bases, there was a span of 13 bases. The CDR3 loop is CSVQGLRDGYTF. In nucleotides, the CDR3 is TGCAGCGTTCAGGGTTTAAGAGATGGCTACACCTTC. Supplemented by reference TRBV29-1 and TRBJ1-2, the full variable domain reads SAVISQKPSRDICQRGTSLTIQCQVDSQVTMMFWYRQQPGQSLTLIATANQGSEATYESGFVIDKFPISRPNLTFSTLTVSNMSPEDSSIYLCSVQGLRDGYTFGSGTRLTVV.

This clone was picked up a small number of times. The chain employs TRBV6-4 and TRBJ2-1, with TRBD2 as a possible D gene (6 bases). CDR1 is MRHNA, CDR2 SNTAGT, per germline. V lost 2 bases to trimming and J lost 5 bases, with 7 bases between them. This CDR3 region has 13 residues. The CDR3 sequence: CASSDAGHNEQFF. The CDR3, as DNA: TGTGCCAGCAGTGACGCGGGGCACAATGAGCAGTTCTTC.

This sequence joins TRBV4-1 and TRBJ2-1, with 12 nucleotides matching TRBD2. The CDR3 consists of 17 residues. V trimming: 1 base; J trimming: 7 bases; junction bases outside the gene matches: 8. Germline-derived CDR1 and CDR2 are MGHRA and YSYEKL. Here the CDR3 reads CASSQGLAGGPVNEQFF. CDR3 bases: TGCGCCAGCAGCCAAGGCCTAGCGGGAGGGCCGGTGAATGAGCAGTTCTTC.

V is TRBV9 and J is TRBJ1-2; TRBD1 matches 7 bases. Germline V gene sequence: CDR1 SGDLS, CDR2 YYNGEE. Trimming at V came to 3 bases and at J to 2 bases, leaving 7 bases not matched to a gene. CDR3 length: 15 residues. The chain's CDR3 is CASSAQLTGNYGYTF. The CDR3 DNA reads TGTGCCAGCAGCGCCCAACTGACAGGGAACTATGGCTACACCTTC.

This clone was seen a handful of times. V is TRBV30 and J is TRBJ2-7; 9 nucleotides align to TRBD2. CDR3 length equals 16 residues. V trimming: 2 bases; J trimming: 4 bases; junction bases outside the gene matches: 12. Germline-derived CDR1 and CDR2 are GTSNPN and SVGIG (reference sequence). CDR3 sequence: CAWSPRGSGRSYEQYF. The CDR3 nucleotides are TGTGCCTGGAGTCCACGTGGTAGCGGGAGATCGTACGAGCAGTACTTC.

The rearrangement links TRBV5-1 to TRBJ2-3; 8 bases align to TRBD1. The junction had 13 bases not matched to a gene; V was cut back by 4 bases and J by 6 bases. The germline gives CDR1 SGHRS, CDR2 YFSETQ. The CDR3 contains 16 residues. CDR3 sequence reads: CASSPRTGTGGDTQYF. The CDR3 DNA reads as TGCGCCAGCAGCCCACGGACAGGGACTGGGGGGGATACGCAGTATTTT.

V gene TRBV28 combines with J gene TRBJ2-3; D unclear. Trimming took 8 bases from V and 4 from J, leaving 10 bases between them. Germline CDR1 and CDR2: MDHEN and SYDVKM. The CDR3 spans 12 residues. As DNA, the CDR3 is TGTGCCAGCTCTGTAGTCCCAGATACGCAGTATTTT. Its translation is CASSVVPDTQYF.

The gene calls are TRBV18 and TRBJ2-2; the match to TRBD1 covers 7 bases. The CDR3 is 17 residues long. The trim removed 1 base at V and 3 bases at J, leaving 8 bases unmatched. Germline lookup yields CDR1 KGHSH and CDR2 LQKENI. The CDR3 DNA sequence: TGTGCCAGCTCACCACGCAGTACCGGGACAGACACCGGGGAGCTGTTTTTT. It encodes CASSPRSTGTDTGELFF.

Concerning this clone itself: Other nucleotide sequences from this sample produce the same CDR3. The V call is TRBV5-4, the J call TRBJ2-7, with D possibly TRBD2 on 7 matching bases. Germline V gene sequence: CDR1 SGHNT, CDR2 YYREEE (reference sequence). V was shortened by 0 bases and J by 3 bases, with 10 bases between the two germline ends. The CDR3 covers 14 residues. The CDR3 DNA is TGTGCCAGCAGCTTGGAGGGGGGGGACTACGAGCAGTACTTC. It encodes CASSLEGGDYEQYF. Combining the CDR3 with reference TRBV5-4 and TRBJ2-7 gives the whole variable domain ETGVTQSPTHLIKTRGQQVTLRCSSQSGHNTVSWYQQALGQGPQFIFQYYREEENGRGNFPPRFSGLQFPNYSSELNVNALELDDSALYLCASSLEGGDYEQYFGPGTRLTVT.